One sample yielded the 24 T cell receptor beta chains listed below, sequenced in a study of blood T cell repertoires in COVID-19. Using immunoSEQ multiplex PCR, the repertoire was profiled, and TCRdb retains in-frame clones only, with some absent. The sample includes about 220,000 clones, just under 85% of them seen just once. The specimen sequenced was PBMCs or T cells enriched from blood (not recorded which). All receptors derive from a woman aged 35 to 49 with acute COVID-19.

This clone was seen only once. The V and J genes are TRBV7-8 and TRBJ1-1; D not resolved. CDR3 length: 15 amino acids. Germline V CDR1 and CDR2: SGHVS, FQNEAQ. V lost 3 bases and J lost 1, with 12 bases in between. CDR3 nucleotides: TGTGCCAGCAGCTTTTTAGTACAGACGAACACTGAAGCTTTCTTT. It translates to CASSFLVQTNTEAFF. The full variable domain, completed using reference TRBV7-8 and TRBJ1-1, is GAGVSQSPRYKVAKRGQDVALRCDPISGHVSLFWYQQALGQGPEFLTYFQNEAQLDKSGLPSDRFFAERPEGSVSTLKIQRTQQEDSAVYLCASSFLVQTNTEAFFGQGTRLTVV.

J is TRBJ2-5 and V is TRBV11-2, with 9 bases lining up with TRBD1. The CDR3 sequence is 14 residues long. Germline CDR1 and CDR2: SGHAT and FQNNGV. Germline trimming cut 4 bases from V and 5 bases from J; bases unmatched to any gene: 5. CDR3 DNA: TGTGCCAGCAGCTCGAGACAGGGGGGGGAGACCCAGTACTTC. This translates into CASSSRQGGETQYF.

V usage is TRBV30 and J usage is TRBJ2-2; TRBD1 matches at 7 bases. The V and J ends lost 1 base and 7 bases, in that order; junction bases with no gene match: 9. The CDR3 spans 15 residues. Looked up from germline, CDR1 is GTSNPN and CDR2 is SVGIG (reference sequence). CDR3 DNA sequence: TGTGCCTGGAGTGAGCAACAGGGGCGGCTCGGGGAGCTGTTTTTT. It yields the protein CAWSEQQGRLGELFF. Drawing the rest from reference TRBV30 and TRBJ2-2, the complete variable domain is SQTIHQWPATLVQPVGSPLSLECTVEGTSNPNLYWYRQAAGRGLQLLFYSVGIGQISSEVPQNLSASRPQDRQFILSSKKLLLSDSGFYLCAWSEQQGRLGELFFGEGSRLTVL.

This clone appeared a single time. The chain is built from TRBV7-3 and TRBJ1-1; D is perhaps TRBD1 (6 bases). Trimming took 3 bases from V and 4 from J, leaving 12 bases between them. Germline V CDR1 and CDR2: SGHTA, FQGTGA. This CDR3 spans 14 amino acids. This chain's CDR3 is CASSLAGAATEAFF. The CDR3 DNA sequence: TGTGCCAGCAGCTTGGCGGGGGCGGCCACTGAAGCTTTCTTT. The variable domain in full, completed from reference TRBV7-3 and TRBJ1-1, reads GAGVSQTPSNKVTEKGKYVELRCDPISGHTALYWYRQSLGQGPEFLIYFQGTGAADDSGLPNDRFFAVRPEGSVSTLKIQRTERGDSAVYLCASSLAGAATEAFFGQGTRLTVV.

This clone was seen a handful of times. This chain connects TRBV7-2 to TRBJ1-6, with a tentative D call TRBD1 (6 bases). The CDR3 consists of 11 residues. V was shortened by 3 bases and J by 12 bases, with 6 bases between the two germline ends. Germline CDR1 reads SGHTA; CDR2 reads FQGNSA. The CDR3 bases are TGTGCCAGCAGCTTCAGGGGACCCCTCCACTTT. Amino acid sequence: CASSFRGPLHF.

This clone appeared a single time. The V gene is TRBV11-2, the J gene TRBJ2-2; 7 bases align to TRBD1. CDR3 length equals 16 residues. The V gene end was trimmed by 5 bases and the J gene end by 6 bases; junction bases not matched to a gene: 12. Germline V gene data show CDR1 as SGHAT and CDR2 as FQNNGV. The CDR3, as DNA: TGTGCCAGCAGCCTCAGATCGACAGGGTGGGCCGGGGAGCTGTTTTTT. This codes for CASSLRSTGWAGELFF.

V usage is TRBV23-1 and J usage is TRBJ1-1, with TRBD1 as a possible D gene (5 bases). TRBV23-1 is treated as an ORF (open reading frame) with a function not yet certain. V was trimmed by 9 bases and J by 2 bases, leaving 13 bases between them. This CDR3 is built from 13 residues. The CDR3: CARCGQHNTEAFF. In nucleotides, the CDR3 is TGCGCCAGGTGCGGACAACACAACACTGAAGCTTTCTTT.

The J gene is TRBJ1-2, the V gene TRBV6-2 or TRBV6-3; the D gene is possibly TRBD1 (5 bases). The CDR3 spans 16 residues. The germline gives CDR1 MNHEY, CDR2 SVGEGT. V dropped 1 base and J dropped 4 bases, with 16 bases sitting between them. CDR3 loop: CASSYLPQEGPYGYTF. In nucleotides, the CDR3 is TGTGCCAGCAGTTACTTGCCACAGGAAGGACCCTATGGCTACACCTTC.

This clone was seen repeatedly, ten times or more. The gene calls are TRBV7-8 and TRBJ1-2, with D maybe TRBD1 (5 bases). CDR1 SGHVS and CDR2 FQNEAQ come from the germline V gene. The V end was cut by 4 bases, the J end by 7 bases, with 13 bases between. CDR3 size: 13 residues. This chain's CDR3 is CASSSSRVGGYTF. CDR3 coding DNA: TGTGCCAGCAGCTCCTCCAGGGTCGGTGGCTACACCTTC.

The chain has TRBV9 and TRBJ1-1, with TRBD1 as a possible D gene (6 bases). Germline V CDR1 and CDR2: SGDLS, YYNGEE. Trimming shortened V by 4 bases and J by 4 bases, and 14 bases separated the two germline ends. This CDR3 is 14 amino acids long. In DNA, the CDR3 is TGTGCCAGCAGCACGGGACATACTAGCACTGAAGCTTTCTTT. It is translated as CASSTGHTSTEAFF.

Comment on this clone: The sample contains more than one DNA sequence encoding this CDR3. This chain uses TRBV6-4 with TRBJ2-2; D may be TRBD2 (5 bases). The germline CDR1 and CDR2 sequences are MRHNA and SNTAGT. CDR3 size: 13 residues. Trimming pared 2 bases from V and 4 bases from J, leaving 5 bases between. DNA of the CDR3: TGTGCCAGCAGTGACGGGAGCACCGGGGAGCTGTTTTTT. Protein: CASSDGSTGELFF.

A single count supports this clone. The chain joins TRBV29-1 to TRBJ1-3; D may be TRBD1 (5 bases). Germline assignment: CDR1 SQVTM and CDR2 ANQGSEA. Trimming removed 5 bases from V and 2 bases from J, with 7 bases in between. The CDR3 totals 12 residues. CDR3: CSVRTTGNTIYF. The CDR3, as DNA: TGCAGCGTTCGGACAACTGGAAACACCATATATTTT. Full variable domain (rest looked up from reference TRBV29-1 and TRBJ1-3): SAVISQKPSRDICQRGTSLTIQCQVDSQVTMMFWYRQQPGQSLTLIATANQGSEATYESGFVIDKFPISRPNLTFSTLTVSNMSPEDSSIYLCSVRTTGNTIYFGEGSWLTVV.

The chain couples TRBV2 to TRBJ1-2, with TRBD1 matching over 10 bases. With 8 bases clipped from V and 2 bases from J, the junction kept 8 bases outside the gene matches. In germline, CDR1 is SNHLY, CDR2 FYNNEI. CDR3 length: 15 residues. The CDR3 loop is CASGGRDRGNYGYTF. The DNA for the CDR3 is TGTGCCAGCGGCGGTAGGGACAGGGGAAACTATGGCTACACCTTC.

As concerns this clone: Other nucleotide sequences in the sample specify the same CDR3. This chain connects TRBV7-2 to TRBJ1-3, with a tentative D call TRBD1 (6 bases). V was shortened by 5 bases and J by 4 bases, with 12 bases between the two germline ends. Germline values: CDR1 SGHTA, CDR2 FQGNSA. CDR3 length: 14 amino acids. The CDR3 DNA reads TGTGCCAGCAGCCAGGGGACTACGGGAAACACCATATATTTT. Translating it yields CASSQGTTGNTIYF.

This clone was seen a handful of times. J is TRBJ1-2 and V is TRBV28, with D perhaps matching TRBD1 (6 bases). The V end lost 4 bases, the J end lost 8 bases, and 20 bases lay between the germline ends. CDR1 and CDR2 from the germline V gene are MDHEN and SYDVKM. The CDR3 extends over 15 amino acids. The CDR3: CASSSADRSSGGYTF. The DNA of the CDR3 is TGTGCCAGCAGTTCAGCGGACAGATCTTCGGGAGGCTACACCTTC.

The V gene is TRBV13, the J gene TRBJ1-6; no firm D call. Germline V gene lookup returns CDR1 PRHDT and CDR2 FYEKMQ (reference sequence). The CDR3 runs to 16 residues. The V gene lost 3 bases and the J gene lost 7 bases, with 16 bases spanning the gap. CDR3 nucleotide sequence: TGTGCCAGCAGCTTTCACAGTGGGTCCCTAAATTCACCCCTCCACTTT. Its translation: CASSFHSGSLNSPLHF.

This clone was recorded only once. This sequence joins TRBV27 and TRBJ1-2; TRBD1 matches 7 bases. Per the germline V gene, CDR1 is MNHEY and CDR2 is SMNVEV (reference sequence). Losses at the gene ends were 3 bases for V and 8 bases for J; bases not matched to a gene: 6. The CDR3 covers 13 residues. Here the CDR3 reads CASSFRGRSGYTF. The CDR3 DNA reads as TGTGCCAGCAGTTTTAGGGGGCGAAGCGGCTACACCTTC.

Here the CDR3 DNA reads TGTGCCACATGGGGGGCTGGGGCCAACGTCCTGACTTTC. This translates into CATWGAGANVLTF. This chain uses TRBV10-3 with TRBJ2-6; D possibly corresponds to TRBD2 (6 bases). V was clipped by 10 bases and J by 2 bases, with 9 bases between them. The CDR3 extends over 13 amino acids. CDR1 ENHRY and CDR2 SYGVKD come from the germline V gene.

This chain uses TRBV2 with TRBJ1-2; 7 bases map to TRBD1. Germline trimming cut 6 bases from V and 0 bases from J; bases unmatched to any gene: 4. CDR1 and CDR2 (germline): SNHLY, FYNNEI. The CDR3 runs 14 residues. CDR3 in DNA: TGTGCCAGCAGGGGGACAGTCTCTAACTATGGCTACACCTTC. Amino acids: CASRGTVSNYGYTF.

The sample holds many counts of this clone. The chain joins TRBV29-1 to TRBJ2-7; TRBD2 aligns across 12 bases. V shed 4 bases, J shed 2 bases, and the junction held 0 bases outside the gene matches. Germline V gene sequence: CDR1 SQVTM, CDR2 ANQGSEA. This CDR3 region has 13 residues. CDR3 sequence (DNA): TGCAGCGTTGCTAGCGGGGGGGCCTACGAGCAGTACTTC. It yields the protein CSVASGGAYEQYF.

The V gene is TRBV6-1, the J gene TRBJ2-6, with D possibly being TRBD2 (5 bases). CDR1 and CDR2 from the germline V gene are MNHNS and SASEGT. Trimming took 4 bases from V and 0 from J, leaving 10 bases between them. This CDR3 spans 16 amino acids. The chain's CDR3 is CASSGGEISGANVLTF. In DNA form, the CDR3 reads TGTGCCAGCAGTGGTGGGGAGATCTCTGGGGCCAACGTCCTGACTTTC.

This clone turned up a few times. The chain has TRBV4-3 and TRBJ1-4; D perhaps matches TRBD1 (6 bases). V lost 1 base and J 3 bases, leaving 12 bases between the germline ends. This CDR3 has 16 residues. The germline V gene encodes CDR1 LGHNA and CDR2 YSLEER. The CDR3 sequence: CASSQGGGQPNEKLFF. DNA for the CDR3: TGCGCCAGCAGCCAAGGTGGAGGACAGCCTAATGAAAAACTGTTTTTT.

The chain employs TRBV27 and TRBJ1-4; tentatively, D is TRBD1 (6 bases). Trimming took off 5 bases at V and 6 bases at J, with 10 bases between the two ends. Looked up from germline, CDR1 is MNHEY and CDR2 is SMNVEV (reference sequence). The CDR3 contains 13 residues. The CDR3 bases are TGTGCCAGCAGTACCCACAGGGATGAAAAACTGTTTTTT. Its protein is CASSTHRDEKLFF.

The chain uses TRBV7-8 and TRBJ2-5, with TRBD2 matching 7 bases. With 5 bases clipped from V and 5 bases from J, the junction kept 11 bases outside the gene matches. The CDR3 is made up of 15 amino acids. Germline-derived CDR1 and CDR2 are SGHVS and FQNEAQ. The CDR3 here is CASSPVMGGRETQYF. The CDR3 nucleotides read TGTGCCAGCAGCCCAGTCATGGGGGGGAGGGAGACCCAGTACTTC.